This T cell receptor beta chain derives from a study of T cells in Graves' hyperthyroidism and ophthalmopathy. Findings of the study overall: The model anticipated ophthalmopathy a median about six months pre-onset. Through a model of 13 V-J features, ophthalmopathy was separated from stable hyperthyroidism.

This clonotype was observed at least ten times. The antigen is not known. Authors of the study amplified TCR beta CDR3 regions from RNA transcripts. The HTBI primer set served for first-round RT-PCR of the TCR CDR3. MiXCR was run by TCRdb on the multiplex PCR reads, yielding one entry per CDR3 protein. This sample has fewer than 350,000 distinct CDR3 sequences, with under 25% found just once. The germline CDR1 and CDR2 sequences are SEHNR and FQNEAQ (reference sequence). The CDR3 extends over 15 amino acids. Trimming removed 2 bases from V and 2 bases from J, with 11 bases in between. Hyperthyroidism was newly diagnosed in patients aged 18 to 65 (duration under 2 months).

The J gene is TRBJ2-3, the V gene TRBV7-9, with D tentatively TRBD2 (5 bases). The clonotype comes from a woman between 50 and 59 years old with Graves' hyperthyroidism. The source material was blood. CDR3 loop: CASSLKGLFTDTQYF. CDR3 nucleotide sequence: TGTGCCAGCAGCTTAAAAGGACTTTTCACAGATACGCAGTATTTT.